This TCR beta chain is from a study of T cell responses to AZD1222 COVID-19 vaccine. For this clone: Its antigen is unknown.

Findings and limits, study-wide: Clonal diversity was possibly underestimated; the donors were predominantly white British and more often female. All repertoire sampling was performed exclusively after the peak T cell response.

The CDR3 totals 15 residues. Germline CDR1 is SNHLY and CDR2 is FYNNEI. Trimming stripped 5 bases from V and 4 bases from J, with 17 bases between. Sequencing used immunoSEQ multiplex PCR; TCRdb keeps in-frame clones, though not all of them. The table has 90,000 to 150,000 clones, roughly 91% seen once. The source is an adult who received the AZD1222 COVID-19 vaccine. The rearrangement joins TRBV2 to TRBJ1-2; perhaps TRBD1 as D (5 bases). The sequencing used peripheral blood, collected 28 days after the second AZD1222 dose. CDR3 DNA sequence: TGTGCCAGCAGTAGACCCAGGGTATCCCTCTATGGCTACACCTTC. Residues: CASSRPRVSLYGYTF.